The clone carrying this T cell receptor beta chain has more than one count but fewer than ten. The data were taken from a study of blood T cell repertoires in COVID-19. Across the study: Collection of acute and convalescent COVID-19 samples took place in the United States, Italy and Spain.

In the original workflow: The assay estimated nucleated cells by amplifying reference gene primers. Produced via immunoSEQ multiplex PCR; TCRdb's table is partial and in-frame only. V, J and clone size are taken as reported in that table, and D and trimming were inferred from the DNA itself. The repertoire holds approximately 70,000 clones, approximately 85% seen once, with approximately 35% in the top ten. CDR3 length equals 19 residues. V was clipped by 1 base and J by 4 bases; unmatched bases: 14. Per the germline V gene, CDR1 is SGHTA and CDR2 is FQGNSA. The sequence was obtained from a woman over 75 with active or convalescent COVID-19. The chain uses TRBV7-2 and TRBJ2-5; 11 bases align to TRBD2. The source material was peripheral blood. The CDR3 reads CASSLGIAGGHTLGETQYF. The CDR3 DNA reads TGTGCCAGCAGCTTAGGAATAGCGGGGGGGCATACCCTAGGAGAGACCCAGTACTTC.